These 24 T cell receptor beta chains share one sample of origin, sequenced in a study of T-cell memory formation after mild COVID-19. One entry per CDR3 protein, called by TCRdb with MiXCR from the 5' RACE reads. The data hold approximately 500,000 distinct CDR3 sequences, with roughly 25% observed a single time. What was sequenced was PBMCs or a T cell subset sorted from them (not recorded which). All receptors derive from an adult woman who had mild COVID-19 (a few samples of this study predate the infection). Cell type and time point are not known.

This chain uses TRBV6-5 with TRBJ1-2; D remains ambiguous. The CDR3 has 15 residues. The V end lost 4 bases, the J end lost 5 bases, and 17 bases lay between the germline ends. The germline gives CDR1 MNHEY, CDR2 SVGAGI. As DNA, the CDR3 is TGTGCCAGCAGTTCTTCAGGCGGCGTGTCGTATGGCTACACCTTC. Encoded protein: CASSSSGGVSYGYTF.

In this sample, this clonotype turned up a few times. The DNA for the CDR3 is TGTGCCAGCAGCCCCTGGGACAGGAACACTGAAGCTTTCTTT. Encoded protein: CASSPWDRNTEAFF. The rearrangement joins TRBV3-1 to TRBJ1-1; 7 nucleotides line up with TRBD1. The CDR3 consists of 14 residues. Per the germline V gene, CDR1 is LGHDT and CDR2 is YNNKEL (reference sequence). The V gene end was trimmed by 4 bases and the J gene end by 1 base; junction bases not matched to a gene: 3.

This clonotype occurred a few times. V is TRBV5-1 and J is TRBJ1-5; 12 nucleotides line up with TRBD1. Germline-derived CDR1 and CDR2 are SGHRS and YFSETQ. The CDR3 totals 16 residues. Unmatched junction bases numbered 8, after V lost 4 bases and J lost 6 bases. CDR3 nucleotide sequence: TGCGCCAGCAGCCCAGGGACAGGGGGCAGGGGTCAGCCCCAGCATTTT. It is translated as CASSPGTGGRGQPQHF.

The chain recombines TRBV12-3 or TRBV12-4 with TRBJ2-7, with 10 nucleotides matching TRBD2. The J segment lost 2 bases and the V segment lost 6 bases, leaving 10 bases of the junction unmatched. The CDR3 has 16 amino acids. CDR3 in amino acids: CASSDTLAGETYEQYF. The CDR3, as DNA: TGTGCCAGCAGCGACACCCTAGCGGGGGAAACCTACGAGCAGTACTTC.

The sample holds a few counts of this clonotype. The chain couples TRBV7-8 to TRBJ2-7; TRBD2 matches at 15 bases. This CDR3 region has 17 residues. CDR1 is SGHVS and CDR2 is FQNEAQ in the germline V gene. The V segment lost 5 bases and the J segment 5 bases; nucleotides outside the gene matches: 10. The CDR3 DNA reads TGTGCCAGCAGCCCGCTCAGGACTAGCGGGAGGGGAAACGAGCAGTACTTC. As protein: CASSPLRTSGRGNEQYF.

This clonotype was detected many times. The chain uses TRBV5-1 and TRBJ2-7, with TRBD1 as a possible D gene (6 bases). The CDR3 runs to 18 residues. Deletions cut 1 base from V and 1 base from J, with 21 bases between. Germline values: CDR1 SGHRS, CDR2 YFSETQ. CDR3 region: CASSLSSSGQRSSYEQYF. CDR3 sequence (DNA): TGCGCCAGCAGCTTGTCTTCGAGTGGACAGCGAAGTTCCTACGAGCAGTACTTC.

The chain employs TRBV15 and TRBJ2-7, with D perhaps assigned TRBD1 or TRBD2 (5 bases each). The CDR3 is made up of 14 amino acids. V lost 3 bases and J lost 1, with 10 bases in between. The germline gives CDR1 LNHNV, CDR2 YYDKDF (reference sequence). CDR3 in amino acids: CATSRGVTSYEQYF. As DNA, the CDR3 is TGTGCCACCAGCAGGGGGGTAACGTCCTACGAGCAGTACTTC. The full variable domain, in which reference TRBV15 and TRBJ2-7 provide the parts outside the CDR3, is DAMVIQNPRYQVTQFGKPVTLSCSQTLNHNVMYWYQQKSSQAPKLLFHYYDKDFNNEADTPDNFQSRRPNTSFCFLDIRSPGLGDTAMYLCATSRGVTSYEQYFGPGTRLTVT.

This chain links TRBV24-1 with TRBJ2-7, with D possibly TRBD2 on 5 matching bases. The germline V gene has CDR1 KGHDR and CDR2 SFDVKD. This CDR3 comprises 13 residues. Trimming removed 0 bases from V and 6 bases from J, with 8 bases in between. CDR3 sequence reads: CATSDLRGPEQYF. The CDR3, as DNA: TGTGCCACCAGTGATTTGCGGGGTCCCGAGCAGTACTTC.

This clonotype was counted only a few times. The CDR3 DNA reads as TGTGCCAGCAGCCCCGCGACTAGCCCCAATGAGCAGTTCTTC. Translating gives CASSPATSPNEQFF. This chain connects TRBV7-2 to TRBJ2-1; 7 bases agree with TRBD2. V lost 5 bases to trimming and J lost 6 bases; unmatched junction nucleotides: 7. Per the germline V gene, CDR1 is SGHTA and CDR2 is FQGNSA. The CDR3 loop spans 14 amino acids.

The rearrangement joins TRBV19 to TRBJ2-7, with D unclear. The CDR3 totals 16 residues. Germline loops: CDR1 LNHDA, CDR2 SQIVND (reference sequence). Trimming left V 6 bases short and J 6 bases short, with 24 bases between. CDR3 nucleotide sequence: TGTGCCAGTAGCAGCGACGGAGTAGTAGGGTCGCTCGAGCAGTACTTC. This gives the protein CASSSDGVVGSLEQYF.

The rearrangement uses TRBV18 and TRBJ1-1, with D tentatively TRBD1 (6 bases). This CDR3 contains 14 residues. Trimming shortened V by 4 bases and J by 3 bases, and 12 bases separated the two germline ends. CDR1 and CDR2 (germline): KGHSH, LQKENI. CDR3 DNA: TGTGCCAGCTCACAAGAACAGGGACACACTGAAGCTTTCTTT. Its translation: CASSQEQGHTEAFF.

The table lists this clonotype with a few counts. The chain joins TRBV7-2 to TRBJ1-2; maybe TRBD1 (5 bases). The CDR3 loop spans 14 amino acids. CDR1 is SGHTA, CDR2 FQGNSA, per germline. Trimming stripped 3 bases from V and 5 bases from J, with 13 bases between. The CDR3 DNA is TGTGCCAGCAGCTTCGAGGGACTCTTGTATGGCTACACCTTC. The encoded protein is CASSFEGLLYGYTF.

J is TRBJ1-3 and V is TRBV2, with D maybe TRBD1 (5 bases). CDR1 is SNHLY, CDR2 FYNNEI, per germline. The CDR3 totals 14 residues. Trimming left V 7 bases short and J 3 bases short, with 13 bases between. In DNA, the CDR3 is TGTGCCAGCACCGAGGGGCTCGGTGGAAACACCATATATTTT. This encodes CASTEGLGGNTIYF. Together with reference TRBV2 and TRBJ1-3, the CDR3 gives the full variable domain: EPEVTQTPSHQVTQMGQEVILRCVPISNHLYFYWYRQILGQKVEFLVSFYNNEISEKSEIFDDQFSVERPDGSNFTLKIRSTKLEDSAMYFCASTEGLGGNTIYFGEGSWLTVV.

This clonotype was counted between two and nine times. This chain uses TRBV10-3 with TRBJ1-1; 7 bases line up with TRBD1. V lost 5 bases and J lost 7; bases outside the gene matches: 10. CDR3 length: 14 residues. Looked up from germline, CDR1 is ENHRY and CDR2 is SYGVKD. CDR3 amino acids: CAISNRGGDGEAFF. The CDR3 bases are TGTGCCATCAGTAACAGGGGCGGGGACGGTGAAGCTTTCTTT.

The genes are TRBV29-1 and TRBJ2-6; the match to TRBD1 covers 7 bases. CDR1 and CDR2 from the germline V gene are SQVTM and ANQGSEA. Trimming cost V 5 bases and J 2 bases; bases outside gene matches: 3. The length of the CDR3 is 14 residues. CDR3 sequence (DNA): TGCAGCGTTACAGGGACAGCTGGGGCCAACGTCCTGACTTTC. Translation: CSVTGTAGANVLTF.

This chain joins TRBV5-1 and TRBJ1-1; no clear D. V gave up 6 bases and J gave up 0 bases, with 9 bases separating them. CDR1 and CDR2 (germline): SGHRS, YFSETQ. The CDR3 contains 13 residues. CDR3 in amino acids: CASKDGMNTEAFF. The CDR3 bases are TGCGCCAGCAAAGACGGGATGAACACTGAAGCTTTCTTT.

In its sample, this clonotype was seen a few times. J is TRBJ1-1 and V is TRBV6-5; no firm D call. The germline gives CDR1 MNHEY, CDR2 SVGAGI. CDR3 length: 15 amino acids. V gave up 7 bases and J gave up 1 base, with 16 bases separating them. The CDR3: CASTLSGDGNTEAFF. The DNA for the CDR3 is TGTGCCAGCACCCTCAGTGGTGACGGGAACACTGAAGCTTTCTTT.

This clonotype was detected only a few times. The chain is built from TRBV5-1 and TRBJ2-7; 13 nucleotides match TRBD2. Germline assignment: CDR1 SGHRS and CDR2 YFSETQ. This CDR3 comprises 17 residues. V trimming: 4 bases; J trimming: 3 bases; junction bases outside the gene matches: 10. The DNA for the CDR3 is TGCGCCAGCAGCCCAACTAGCGGGGGGGCCCCTCGCTACGAGCAGTACTTC. Residues: CASSPTSGGAPRYEQYF.

The chain carries TRBV7-6 and TRBJ2-3; D is perhaps TRBD1 or TRBD2 (5 bases each). Germline V gene sequence: CDR1 SGHVS, CDR2 FNYEAQ. CDR3 length equals 15 residues. Trimming took 3 bases from V and 2 from J, leaving 12 bases between them. CDR3 DNA sequence: TGTGCCAGCAGCTTCACCGGGACCCTCACAGATACGCAGTATTTT. Translating it yields CASSFTGTLTDTQYF.

J is TRBJ1-6 and V is TRBV5-6, with D perhaps TRBD1 (5 bases). CDR3 size: 14 residues. From germline, CDR1 is SGHDT and CDR2 YYEEEE. V was pared by 3 bases and J by 14 bases, with 18 bases between. CDR3 in amino acids: CASSSGNNRGTLHF. Here the CDR3 DNA reads TGTGCCAGCAGCTCTGGCAACAACCGGGGGACCCTCCACTTT.

This chain connects TRBV6-1 to TRBJ1-1, with 10 nucleotides matching TRBD1. CDR1 is MNHNS, CDR2 SASEGT, per germline. The V segment lost 4 bases and the J segment 5 bases; nucleotides outside the gene matches: 7. The CDR3 covers 15 residues. The CDR3 here is CASSGDRGRETEAFF. The CDR3, as DNA: TGTGCCAGCAGTGGGGACAGGGGCCGTGAGACTGAAGCTTTCTTT.

This clonotype was observed a handful of times. The V gene is TRBV20-1, the J gene TRBJ1-2, with 9 bases lining up with TRBD1. Germline CDR1 and CDR2: DFQATT and SNEGSKA (reference sequence). Losses at the gene ends were 6 bases for V and 5 bases for J; bases not matched to a gene: 7. CDR3 length equals 13 residues. CDR3 sequence: CSAWTGVGYGYTF. DNA for the CDR3: TGCAGTGCCTGGACAGGGGTTGGATATGGCTACACCTTC.

The V call is TRBV19, the J call TRBJ2-7; 10 positions match TRBD2. CDR3 length: 16 amino acids. Germline CDR1 reads LNHDA; CDR2 reads SQIVND (reference sequence). V trimming: 5 bases; J trimming: 5 bases; junction bases outside the gene matches: 12. The CDR3 DNA sequence: TGTGCCAGTAGTCTCCTAACAGCGGGAGGGCATAACGAGCAGTACTTC. Translation gives CASSLLTAGGHNEQYF.

The chain links TRBV28 to TRBJ2-2; D is undetermined. Germline V gives CDR1 MDHEN, CDR2 SYDVKM. The ends were cut back, 2 bases at V and 4 bases at J, with 14 bases in the middle. This CDR3 spans 16 amino acids. CDR3 sequence: CASSLRQAWGTGELFF. DNA of the CDR3: TGTGCCAGCAGTTTAAGGCAGGCGTGGGGCACCGGGGAGCTGTTTTTT.